The next 2 T cell receptor beta chains were all read from a single sample in a study of cytomegalovirus exposure and HLA in healthy donors. PCR involved 60 Vbeta and 13 Jbeta primers. Generated by immunoSEQ multiplex PCR, the TCRdb table keeps only in-frame clones and is missing some. The table lists about 200,000 clones, 10% to 15% of them singletons. Sequencing was carried out using PBMCs. Every receptor here comes from a man aged 50 to 60 in good health and CMV-seropositive.

There are a few counts of this clone. This chain links TRBV28 with TRBJ2-2; possibly TRBD2 for D (6 bases). The CDR3 covers 12 residues. V lost 7 bases, J lost 6 bases, and 9 bases lay in between. CDR1 and CDR2 (germline): MDHEN, SYDVKM. CDR3 sequence reads: CASNGGAGELFF. The CDR3, as DNA: TGTGCCAGCAATGGAGGGGCCGGGGAGCTGTTTTTT.

The rearrangement joins TRBV9 to TRBJ2-2; 10 nucleotides agree with TRBD1. The CDR3 runs to 15 residues. Germline trimming cut 4 bases from V and 1 base from J; bases unmatched to any gene: 1. Germline V gene lookup returns CDR1 SGDLS and CDR2 YYNGEE. The DNA for the CDR3 is TGTGCCAGCAGCCGGGACAGGGGGAACACCGGGGAGCTGTTTTTT. Translation gives CASSRDRGNTGELFF.